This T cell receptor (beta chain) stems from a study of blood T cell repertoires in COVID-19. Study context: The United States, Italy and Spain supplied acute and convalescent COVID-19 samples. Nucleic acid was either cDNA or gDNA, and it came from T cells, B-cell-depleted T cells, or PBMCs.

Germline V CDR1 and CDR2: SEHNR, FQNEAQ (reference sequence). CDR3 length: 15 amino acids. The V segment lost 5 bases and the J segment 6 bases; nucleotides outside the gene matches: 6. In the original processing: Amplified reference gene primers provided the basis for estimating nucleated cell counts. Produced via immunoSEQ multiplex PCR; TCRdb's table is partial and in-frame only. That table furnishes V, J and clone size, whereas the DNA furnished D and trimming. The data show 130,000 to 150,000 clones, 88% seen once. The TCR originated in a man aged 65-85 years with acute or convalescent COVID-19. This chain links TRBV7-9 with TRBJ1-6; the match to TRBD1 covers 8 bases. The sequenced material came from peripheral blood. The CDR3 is CASSPTGAVNSPLHF. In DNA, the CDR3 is TGTGCCAGCAGCCCGACAGGGGCTGTTAATTCACCCCTCCACTTT.